One and the same sample provided the 20 T cell receptor beta chains below, sequenced in a study of a mutant IDH1 vaccine in newly diagnosed glioma. Profiled with immunoSEQ multiplex PCR; TCRdb holds only in-frame clones, not every one. The table has roughly 70,000 clones, about 86% seen once. The time point was: baseline, week 1 (first vaccination visit). Regarding treatment: pre-vaccination baseline after standard-of-care therapy. The source material was PBMCs, sampled from a glioma patient treated with radiotherapy, temozolomide or both. All receptors come from a man aged 25-40 years with glioma.

The chain employs TRBV4-1 and TRBJ2-7, with 11 bases aligning to TRBD2. Germline assignment: CDR1 MGHRA and CDR2 YSYEKL. Germline trimming cut 4 bases from V and 2 bases from J; bases unmatched to any gene: 4. This CDR3 region has 15 residues. The CDR3 sequence is CASSPTSGGTYEQYF. The CDR3 DNA reads TGCGCCAGCAGCCCAACTAGCGGGGGCACCTACGAGCAGTACTTC.

Details on this clone: The junction departs from germline at one end; a sequencing error may be responsible. Other DNA sequences in this specimen translate into the identical CDR3. This chain links TRBV2 with TRBJ2-7; D is possibly TRBD2 (5 bases). This CDR3 spans 14 amino acids. Looked up from germline, CDR1 is SNHLY and CDR2 is FYNNEI. The CDR3 region is CASSEADQGPQQCF. CDR3 nucleotides: TGCGCCAGCAGTGAAGCGGATCAAGGCCCCCAGCAGTGCTTC.

The chain carries TRBV5-6 and TRBJ1-2; no firm D call. CDR1 and CDR2 (germline): SGHDT, YYEEEE. The CDR3 covers 13 residues. Trimming cost V 4 bases and J 4 bases, with 11 bases left between them. CDR3 DNA: TGTGCCAGCAGCCCCACCGGGCCCTATGGCTACACCTTC. It yields the protein CASSPTGPYGYTF. Looking up the rest from reference TRBV5-6 and TRBJ1-2 gives the full variable domain: DAGVTQSPTHLIKTRGQQVTLRCSPKSGHDTVSWYQQALGQGPQFIFQYYEEEERQRGNFPDRFSGHQFPNYSSELNVNALLLGDSALYLCASSPTGPYGYTFGSGTRLTVV.

CDR3 sequence: CASRDAGQGQIGKLFF. The CDR3 nucleotides read TGTGCCAGCAGAGACGCTGGACAGGGTCAGATAGGAAAACTGTTTTTT. This chain joins TRBV25-1 and TRBJ1-4, with 8 bases lining up with TRBD1. The ends lost 6 bases at V and 10 bases at J; junction bases unmatched: 16. CDR3 size: 16 residues. The germline gives CDR1 MGHDK, CDR2 SYGVNS. The full variable domain, in which reference TRBV25-1 and TRBJ1-4 provide the parts outside the CDR3, is EADIYQTPRYLVIGTGKKITLECSQTMGHDKMYWYQQDPGMELHLIHYSYGVNSTEKGDLSSESTVSRIRTEHFPLTLESARPSHTSQYLCASRDAGQGQIGKLFFGSGTQLSVL.

The rearrangement joins TRBV10-1 to TRBJ2-1; no definite D call. Germline V gene data show CDR1 as WNHNN and CDR2 as SYGVQD (reference sequence). This CDR3 comprises 14 residues. Trimming stripped 2 bases from V and 3 bases from J, with 8 bases between. The CDR3 DNA sequence: TGCGCCAGCAGTGAGCCTGGGGTCTACAATGAGCAGTTCTTC. Translation: CASSEPGVYNEQFF.

This chain joins TRBV7-8 and TRBJ2-5, with TRBD2 matching over 8 bases. Trimming took 2 bases from V and 5 from J; bases not matched to a gene: 10. Germline V gene lookup returns CDR1 SGHVS and CDR2 FQNEAQ. The CDR3 length is 16 residues. The CDR3 region is CASSLISGGPLETQYF. In DNA form, the CDR3 reads TGTGCCAGCAGCTTAATCTCGGGGGGGCCCTTGGAGACCCAGTACTTC.

V gene TRBV5-5 combines with J gene TRBJ2-7; D gene ambiguous. The germline V and J ends were trimmed by 0 bases and 2 bases, with 12 bases remaining between them. The CDR3 is 15 amino acids. In germline, CDR1 is SGHKS, CDR2 YYEKEE (reference sequence). CDR3 amino acids: CASSLAWAVTYEQYF. CDR3 nucleotide sequence: TGTGCCAGCAGCTTGGCCTGGGCAGTTACCTACGAGCAGTACTTC.

The rearrangement links TRBV19 to TRBJ2-3, with 9 bases aligning to TRBD2. Looked up from germline, CDR1 is LNHDA and CDR2 is SQIVND (reference sequence). After removal of 4 bases from V and 6 bases from J, the junction contained 8 bases not matched to a gene. The CDR3 loop spans 15 amino acids. In nucleotides, the CDR3 is TGTGCCAGTAGTACGGCGGGGGGGGACGGGGATACGCAGTATTTT. This gives the protein CASSTAGGDGDTQYF. Together with reference TRBV19 and TRBJ2-3, the CDR3 gives the full variable domain: DGGITQSPKYLFRKEGQNVTLSCEQNLNHDAMYWYRQDPGQGLRLIYYSQIVNDFQKGDIAEGYSVSREKKESFPLTVTSAQKNPTAFYLCASSTAGGDGDTQYFGPGTRLTVL.

This rearrangement joins TRBV6-5 to TRBJ1-2; D perhaps matches TRBD1 (5 bases). V was cut by 0 bases and J by 6 bases, with 14 bases left in between. The CDR3 sequence is 15 residues long. Per germline, CDR1 MNHEY and CDR2 SVGAGI. The CDR3 bases are TGTGCCAGCAGTTACTCGGGGGAGTTGAACGATGGCTACACCTTC. This gives the protein CASSYSGELNDGYTF.

This chain connects TRBV5-4 to TRBJ2-6; 8 bases are a match to TRBD1. V lost 9 bases to trimming and J lost 0 bases; unmatched junction nucleotides: 8. Germline CDR1 and CDR2: SGHNT and YYREEE (reference sequence). This CDR3 has 16 amino acids. CDR3 sequence reads: CATPDRASSGANVLTF. The CDR3 DNA reads TGTGCCACCCCGGACAGGGCCTCCTCTGGGGCCAACGTCCTGACTTTC.

The chain carries TRBV5-1 and TRBJ1-3; D is unresolved. The CDR3 is made up of 14 amino acids. The germline V gene has CDR1 SGHRS and CDR2 YFSETQ. The germline V and J ends were trimmed by 2 bases and 1 base, with 7 bases remaining between them. The CDR3 sequence is CASSFSSSGNTIYF. CDR3 bases: TGCGCCAGCAGCTTTAGTAGTTCTGGAAACACCATATATTTT.

This chain uses TRBV19 with TRBJ2-1; 11 bases fit TRBD2. The CDR3 extends over 18 amino acids. Germline CDR1 is LNHDA and CDR2 is SQIVND (reference sequence). With 1 base clipped from V and 3 bases from J, the junction kept 8 bases outside the gene matches. For the CDR3, the DNA is TGTGCCAGTAGTATAGCGGGTAGCGGGGGGGGAATCTACAATGAGCAGTTCTTC. Amino acid sequence: CASSIAGSGGGIYNEQFF.

The J gene is TRBJ2-7, the V gene TRBV27; 7 bases map to TRBD1. Germline-derived CDR1 and CDR2 are MNHEY and SMNVEV (reference sequence). V gave up 2 bases and J gave up 0 bases; unmatched junction bases: 7. The CDR3 covers 16 residues. The CDR3, as DNA: TGTGCCAGCAGTTTAACTCCGACAGGGAGCTCCTACGAGCAGTACTTC. Residues: CASSLTPTGSSYEQYF.

Here the CDR3 reads CASRPGQANTGELFF. The CDR3 coding sequence is TGTGCCAGCAGGCCGGGACAGGCGAACACCGGGGAGCTGTTTTTT. The chain joins TRBV28 to TRBJ2-2; 8 bases fit TRBD1. V lost 6 bases to trimming and J lost 0 bases; unmatched junction nucleotides: 3. The CDR3 has 15 residues. Germline loops: CDR1 MDHEN, CDR2 SYDVKM.

The chain uses TRBV5-1 and TRBJ2-3, with D unresolved. Germline assignment: CDR1 SGHRS and CDR2 YFSETQ. Trimming took off 0 bases at V and 2 bases at J, with 10 bases between the two ends. The CDR3 spans 15 residues. In DNA form, the CDR3 reads TGCGCCAGCAGCTTGGACAGAGCTTCCACAGATACGCAGTATTTT. Its protein product is CASSLDRASTDTQYF.

The V call is TRBV30, the J call TRBJ1-2; tentative D call: TRBD1 (6 bases). Germline V gives CDR1 GTSNPN, CDR2 SVGIG (reference sequence). V shed 1 base and J shed 2 bases, with 8 bases lying between them. The CDR3 extends over 13 amino acids. The CDR3 DNA follows: TGTGCCTGGAGTGAGGGACAAAACTATGGCTACACCTTC. Translated, it gives CAWSEGQNYGYTF.

The V and J genes are TRBV7-2 and TRBJ2-7; D may be TRBD1 (6 bases). CDR3 length equals 13 residues. The V end lost 4 bases, the J end lost 4 bases, and 11 bases lay between the germline ends. Looked up from germline, CDR1 is SGHTA and CDR2 is FQGNSA. CDR3: CASSYGQTYEQYF. The CDR3 DNA reads as TGTGCCAGCAGCTATGGACAGACTTACGAGCAGTACTTC. Complete variable domain (other parts from reference TRBV7-2 and TRBJ2-7): GAGVSQSPSNKVTEKGKDVELRCDPISGHTALYWYRQSLGQGLEFLIYFQGNSAPDKSGLPSDRFSAERTGGSVSTLTIQRTQQEDSAVYLCASSYGQTYEQYFGPGTRLTVT.

In its sample, this clone was seen once. The gene calls are TRBV9 and TRBJ1-2; D perhaps matches TRBD1 (6 bases). In germline, CDR1 is SGDLS, CDR2 YYNGEE. Trimming pared 1 base from V and 0 bases from J, leaving 10 bases between. This CDR3 comprises 15 residues. The CDR3 spells CASSVPGQANYGYTF. The CDR3 region has the DNA TGTGCCAGCAGCGTACCGGGACAAGCTAACTATGGCTACACCTTC. The variable domain in full, with the rest retrieved from reference TRBV9 and TRBJ1-2, is DSGVTQTPKHLITATGQRVTLRCSPRSGDLSVYWYQQSLDQGLQFLIQYYNGEERAKGNILERFSAQQFPDLHSELNLSSLELGDSALYFCASSVPGQANYGYTFGSGTRLTVV.

The rearrangement links TRBV5-1 to TRBJ2-4, with TRBD2 matching 7 bases. The CDR3 has 16 residues. Trimming at V came to 3 bases and at J to 3 bases, leaving 9 bases not matched to a gene. Germline loops: CDR1 SGHRS, CDR2 YFSETQ. The CDR3 DNA reads TGCGCCAGCAGCTCAACCCTGGGGGGGTTCAAAAACATTCAGTACTTC. Amino acids: CASSSTLGGFKNIQYF.

The genes are TRBV16 and TRBJ1-5, with 7 nucleotides matching TRBD1. The length of the CDR3 is 15 residues. Germline V gene sequence: CDR1 KGHSY, CDR2 FQNENV. Trimming removed 4 bases from V and 6 bases from J; junction bases left unmatched: 9. CDR3 in amino acids: CASSLAGTDFQPQHF. The CDR3 DNA follows: TGTGCCAGCAGCCTCGCCGGGACAGATTTTCAGCCCCAGCATTTT.